The next 19 T cell receptor beta chains were all read from a single sample in a study of CD8+CD57+ T cells in acquired aplastic anemia. Genomic DNA provided the template from which TCR beta VDJ and CDR3 profiles were obtained. TCRdb re-analysed the reads in MiXCR, keeping a single row per CDR3 protein. The sample gives just over 450,000 distinct CDR3 sequences, approximately 33% of which show up once; less than 1% is in the top ten. Those patients picked for sequencing had displayed CD8+CD57+ cell expansion on flow cytometry. The specimen was sorted CD4+, CD8+, or CD8+CD57+ T cells (not recorded which) from PBMCs. Source of these receptors: a human donor with aplastic anemia.

The chain employs TRBV6-1 and TRBJ2-3; no clear D gene. CDR3 size: 11 residues. Looked up from germline, CDR1 is MNHNS and CDR2 is SASEGT. V was shortened by 7 bases and J by 4 bases, with 6 bases between the two germline ends. CDR3 loop: CASTQADTQYF. For the CDR3, the DNA is TGTGCCAGCACCCAGGCAGATACGCAGTATTTT.

This clonotype was recorded at least ten times. The chain couples TRBV10-3 to TRBJ1-1, with a tentative D call TRBD1 (6 bases). The V end was cut by 0 bases, the J end by 7 bases, with 15 bases between. Germline CDR1 reads ENHRY; CDR2 reads SYGVKD. The length of the CDR3 is 15 residues. The CDR3 DNA reads TGTGCCATCAGTGAGTCGAAGGGGGGCGCCGGTGAAGCTTTCTTT. The encoded protein is CAISESKGGAGEAFF.

This clonotype was seen many times. V usage is TRBV7-3 and J usage is TRBJ2-7, with TRBD2 identical over 7 bases. V was pared by 3 bases and J by 9 bases, with 2 bases of the junction left unmatched. This CDR3 is built from 11 residues. Germline V gene lookup returns CDR1 SGHTA and CDR2 FQGTGA. Here the CDR3 reads CASSFREGQYF. In DNA, the CDR3 is TGTGCCAGCAGCTTTAGGGAGGGGCAGTACTTC.

This clonotype was counted many times. The chain links TRBV10-2 to TRBJ1-2, with 9 bases lining up with TRBD1. V was pared by 4 bases and J by 8 bases, with 5 bases of the junction left unmatched. The CDR3 totals 13 residues. Germline CDR1 reads WSHSY; CDR2 reads SAAADI. The CDR3 here is CASSVGTGIGYTF. The CDR3, as DNA: TGCGCCAGCAGTGTTGGGACAGGGATCGGCTACACCTTC.

The gene calls are TRBV9 and TRBJ2-3, with TRBD2 matching 13 bases. V was pared by 4 bases and J by 4 bases, with 9 bases of the junction left unmatched. The CDR3 is made up of 17 amino acids. CDR1 is SGDLS, CDR2 YYNGEE, per germline. The CDR3 coding sequence is TGTGCCAGCAGCTCGGGACTAGCGGGAAACTCGGCAGATACGCAGTATTTT. Protein product: CASSSGLAGNSADTQYF.

The rearrangement joins TRBV3-1 to TRBJ1-2; 8 positions agree with TRBD1. Germline loops: CDR1 LGHDT, CDR2 YNNKEL (reference sequence). Trimming cost V 4 bases and J 0 bases; bases outside gene matches: 4. This CDR3 has 15 residues. The CDR3 loop is CASSRGTGSNYGYTF. CDR3 in DNA: TGTGCCAGCAGCCGCGGGACAGGCTCTAACTATGGCTACACCTTC. Drawing the rest from reference TRBV3-1 and TRBJ1-2, the complete variable domain is DTAVSQTPKYLVTQMGNDKSIKCEQNLGHDTMYWYKQDSKKFLKIMFSYNNKELIINETVPNRFSPKSPDKAHLNLHINSLELGDSAVYFCASSRGTGSNYGYTFGSGTRLTVV.

This chain connects TRBV15 to TRBJ2-7; D is unresolved. V was clipped by 4 bases and J by 2 bases, with 18 bases between them. Germline V gene data show CDR1 as LNHNV and CDR2 as YYDKDF (reference sequence). The CDR3 runs to 16 residues. CDR3: CATSISRTGPTYEQYF. DNA of the CDR3: TGTGCCACCAGCATATCCCGAACCGGGCCAACCTACGAGCAGTACTTC.

The rearrangement joins TRBV4-1 to TRBJ2-7; D is perhaps TRBD1 or TRBD2 (5 bases each). CDR3 length: 16 residues. Trimming cost V 1 base and J 4 bases, with 17 bases left between them. Germline V CDR1 and CDR2: MGHRA, YSYEKL. Here the CDR3 DNA reads TGCGCCAGCAGCCAAGGACGATTGGGGACCACGTACGAGCAGTACTTC. The encoded protein is CASSQGRLGTTYEQYF.

To note about this clonotype: Just one base apart from a much larger clone, this may be a read error. This chain links TRBV25-1 with TRBJ2-5; tentative D call: TRBD1 (7 bases). The length of the CDR3 is 16 residues. Germline lookup yields CDR1 MGHDK and CDR2 SYGVNS. The ends were cut back, 6 bases at V and 5 bases at J, with 22 bases in the middle. CDR3 nucleotides: TGTGCCAGCAGCCCCACGGAGGGGGCGCCTTCTGAGACCCAGTACTTC. It encodes CASSPTEGAPSETQYF.

This clonotype has just a few counts. The V gene is TRBV15, the J gene TRBJ1-6; D not certain. This CDR3 spans 15 amino acids. The V gene's germline CDR1 is LNHNV and CDR2 YYDKDF (reference sequence). The V end was cut by 1 base, the J end by 7 bases, with 11 bases between. The CDR3, as DNA: TGTGCCACCAGCAGAGTCGGCACAACCAATTCACCCCTCCACTTT. Protein sequence: CATSRVGTTNSPLHF.

This clonotype was picked up many times. V and J are TRBV15 and TRBJ2-2; the D is unclear. Germline V gene data show CDR1 as LNHNV and CDR2 as YYDKDF (reference sequence). Trimming took off 1 base at V and 0 bases at J, with 12 bases between the two ends. The CDR3 extends over 17 amino acids. The CDR3 bases are TGTGCCACCAGCAGAGTTTATGGGATCGCGAACACCGGGGAGCTGTTTTTT. Protein: CATSRVYGIANTGELFF.

As to this clonotype: This may stem from a read error, because a much larger clone lies one nucleotide away. V usage is TRBV14 and J usage is TRBJ2-7; no clear D. V dropped 2 bases and J dropped 4 bases, with 9 bases sitting between them. The CDR3 is 13 residues long. CDR1 and CDR2 from the germline V gene are SGHDN and FVKESK. The CDR3 region is CASSQRAQYEQYF. CDR3 nucleotide sequence: TGTGCCAGCAGCCAACGGGCTCAGTACGAGCAGTACTTC. The whole variable domain, filled in from reference TRBV14 and TRBJ2-7, reads EAGVTQFPSHSVIEKGQTVTLRCDPISGHDNLYWYRRVMGKEIKFLLHFVKESKQDESGMPNNRFLAERTGGTYSTLKVQPAELEDSGVYFCASSQRAQYEQYFGPGTRLTVT.

This clonotype came up a few times. V is TRBV7-9 and J is TRBJ1-1; D is ambiguous. This CDR3 comprises 18 residues. The V gene lost 2 bases and the J gene lost 0 bases, with 19 bases spanning the gap. Germline V gene sequence: CDR1 SEHNR, CDR2 FQNEAQ (reference sequence). The CDR3 is CASSLRPSTSPMNTEAFF. The CDR3 DNA follows: TGTGCCAGCAGCTTACGGCCGTCAACCTCGCCCATGAACACTGAAGCTTTCTTT.

This clonotype was detected many times. The J gene is TRBJ1-2, the V gene TRBV2; D not resolved. The length of the CDR3 is 15 residues. CDR1 is SNHLY and CDR2 is FYNNEI in the germline V gene. Trimming left V 5 bases short and J 0 bases short, with 13 bases between. CDR3 sequence reads: CASSPGPGANYGYTF. The CDR3 bases are TGTGCCAGCAGTCCTGGCCCAGGAGCTAACTATGGCTACACCTTC.

This clonotype was recorded many times. J is TRBJ2-3 and V is TRBV10-1; D unresolved. The CDR3 has 9 amino acids. Trimming took 8 bases from V and 7 from J, leaving 4 bases between them. CDR1 WNHNN and CDR2 SYGVQD come from the germline V gene (reference sequence). This chain's CDR3 is CASRYTQYF. CDR3 nucleotide sequence: TGCGCCAGCCGTTATACGCAGTATTTT.

Regarding this clonotype: A much larger clone lies a single base off, so this may be a read error. The chain links TRBV19 to TRBJ2-3; 11 nucleotides align to TRBD2. CDR1 and CDR2 (germline): LNHDA, SQIVND (reference sequence). CDR3 length equals 16 residues. In DNA, the CDR3 is TGTGTCAGTAGTCTGCTAGCGGGAGGCCCCACAGATACGCAGTATTTT. It codes for CVSSLLAGGPTDTQYF.

V and J are TRBV10-3 and TRBJ2-7; tentative D call: TRBD2 (7 bases). Trimming removed 6 bases at V and 1 base at J, with 19 bases between. The CDR3 spans 16 residues. Germline values: CDR1 ENHRY, CDR2 SYGVKD. The CDR3 bases are TGTGCCATCAGCTTGGATACAGGGAGGGGATCCTACGAGCAGTACTTC. Translating gives CAISLDTGRGSYEQYF.

The CDR3 nucleotides are TGTGCCAGCAGTTCCTCCATAAGGACAGACCCCGGCGTCGGCTACACCTTC. It translates to CASSSSIRTDPGVGYTF. This chain joins TRBV27 and TRBJ1-2, with TRBD1 as a possible D gene (6 bases). The V end was cut by 4 bases, the J end by 8 bases, with 26 bases between. Germline-derived CDR1 and CDR2 are MNHEY and SMNVEV (reference sequence). The CDR3 loop spans 17 amino acids.

Comment on this clonotype: At one end, the junction sequence differs from germline, possibly due to a read error. This rearrangement joins TRBV2 to TRBJ2-7; D remains unclear. The germline V gene encodes CDR1 SNHLY and CDR2 FYNNEI. The CDR3 is made up of 15 amino acids. CDR3: CASSQEAGFPGEQYF. Here the CDR3 DNA reads TGCGCCAGCAGCCAAGAGGCTGGATTTCCTGGCGAGCAGTACTTC.